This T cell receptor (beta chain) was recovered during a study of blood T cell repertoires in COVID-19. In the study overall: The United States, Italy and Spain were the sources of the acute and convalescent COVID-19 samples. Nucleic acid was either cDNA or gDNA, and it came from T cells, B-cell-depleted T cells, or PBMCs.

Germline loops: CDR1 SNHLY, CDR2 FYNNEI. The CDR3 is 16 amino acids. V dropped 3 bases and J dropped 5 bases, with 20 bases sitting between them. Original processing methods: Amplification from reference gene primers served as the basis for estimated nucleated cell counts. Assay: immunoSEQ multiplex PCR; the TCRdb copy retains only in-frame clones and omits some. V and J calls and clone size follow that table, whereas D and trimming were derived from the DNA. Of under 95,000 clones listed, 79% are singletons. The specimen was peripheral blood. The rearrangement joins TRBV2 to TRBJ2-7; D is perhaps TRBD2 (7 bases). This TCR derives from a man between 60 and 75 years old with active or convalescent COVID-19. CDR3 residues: CASSDSIGSGGHEQYF. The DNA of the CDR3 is TGTGCCAGCAGTGATAGTATTGGTTCGGGGGGCCACGAGCAGTACTTC. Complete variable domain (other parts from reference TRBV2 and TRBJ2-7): EPEVTQTPSHQVTQMGQEVILRCVPISNHLYFYWYRQILGQKVEFLVSFYNNEISEKSEIFDDQFSVERPDGSNFTLKIRSTKLEDSAMYFCASSDSIGSGGHEQYFGPGTRLTVT.